Presented here are 27 T cell receptor beta chains from one specimen sequenced in a study of cytomegalovirus exposure and HLA in healthy donors. The PCR employed 60 Vbeta primers together with 13 Jbeta primers. Produced via immunoSEQ multiplex PCR; TCRdb's table is partial and in-frame only. The sample consists of 100,000 to 150,000 clones, roughly 17% of them appearing once. Sequencing was carried out using PBMCs. The receptor source for this set is a female donor in good health and CMV-seropositive.

The CDR3 DNA reads TGTGCCAGCACGGGGCAGGGGGTGGAAGCTTTCTTT. Its protein product is CASTGQGVEAFF. The chain carries TRBV2 and TRBJ1-1; TRBD1 matches at 7 bases. The CDR3 covers 12 residues. Trimming removed 7 bases from V and 8 bases from J; junction bases left unmatched: 7. From germline, CDR1 is SNHLY and CDR2 FYNNEI.

The rearrangement joins TRBV15 to TRBJ2-5, with a weak D call TRBD2 (7 bases). V lost 2 bases and J 0 bases, leaving 16 bases between the germline ends. The germline CDR1 and CDR2 sequences are LNHNV and YYDKDF (reference sequence). The CDR3 length is 17 residues. The CDR3 protein is CATSRTKTGGHQETQYF. CDR3 DNA: TGTGCCACCAGCAGAACTAAGACGGGGGGCCACCAAGAGACCCAGTACTTC.

This clone was found a few times. V gene TRBV29-1 combines with J gene TRBJ2-2, with TRBD2 matching over 9 bases. Germline V CDR1 and CDR2: SQVTM, ANQGSEA. Trimming cost V 3 bases and J 4 bases; bases outside gene matches: 3. The CDR3 has 14 residues. CDR3 sequence: CSVDRREGTGELFF. The CDR3, as DNA: TGCAGCGTTGATAGGCGGGAGGGCACCGGGGAGCTGTTTTTT.

This clone occurred a few times. This chain joins TRBV5-4 and TRBJ2-7; D possibly corresponds to TRBD1 (5 bases). CDR3 size: 15 residues. Trimming removed 0 bases from V and 3 bases from J, with 13 bases in between. Germline V CDR1 and CDR2: SGHNT, YYREEE (reference sequence). CDR3 protein: CASSLDRHTIYEQYF. CDR3 coding DNA: TGTGCCAGCAGCTTGGACAGGCATACGATCTACGAGCAGTACTTC.

The chain combines TRBV5-1 with TRBJ1-2, with D unresolved. V was pared by 1 base and J by 5 bases, with 15 bases between. The CDR3 is 15 amino acids. The germline CDR1 and CDR2 sequences are SGHRS and YFSETQ. CDR3: CASSLIGVRGYGYTF. The CDR3 DNA is TGCGCCAGCAGCTTGATCGGGGTGAGAGGGTATGGCTACACCTTC. The full variable domain, its missing parts supplied by reference TRBV5-1 and TRBJ1-2, is KAGVTQTPRYLIKTRGQQVTLSCSPISGHRSVSWYQQTPGQGLQFLFEYFSETQRNKGNFPGRFSGRQFSNSRSEMNVSTLELGDSALYLCASSLIGVRGYGYTFGSGTRLTVV.

This clone was picked up a small number of times. The chain has TRBV5-1 and TRBJ1-6; D is perhaps TRBD1 (6 bases). The V end was cut by 2 bases, the J end by 9 bases, with 12 bases between. The CDR3 contains 14 residues. Germline V gene lookup returns CDR1 SGHRS and CDR2 YFSETQ. This CDR3 reads CASSFGTRSSPLHF. The CDR3 DNA follows: TGCGCCAGCAGCTTCGGGACAAGGAGTTCACCCCTCCACTTT.

This clone was observed a handful of times. The chain links TRBV29-1 to TRBJ1-5, with D perhaps matching TRBD1 (5 bases). Germline V gene sequence: CDR1 SQVTM, CDR2 ANQGSEA. V was clipped by 7 bases and J by 5 bases, with 15 bases between them. The CDR3 totals 13 residues. The CDR3 loop reads CSASGTNDQPQHF. The CDR3 bases are TGCAGCGCGTCCGGGACTAATGATCAGCCCCAGCATTTT.

For the CDR3, the DNA is TGCGCCAGCAGACAGAGCGGGAGTCACGAGCAGTACTTC. As protein: CASRQSGSHEQYF. The chain links TRBV5-1 to TRBJ2-7, with TRBD2 matching over 8 bases. Germline CDR1 SGHRS, CDR2 YFSETQ. Trimming took 5 bases from V and 5 from J; bases not matched to a gene: 6. The CDR3 runs to 13 residues.

The chain carries TRBV6-6 and TRBJ1-3, with D uncertain. The CDR3 contains 12 residues. The V end was cut by 7 bases, the J end by 2 bases, with 6 bases between. From germline, CDR1 is MNHNY and CDR2 SVGAGI (reference sequence). CDR3 amino acids: CASTPAGNTIYF. Written as DNA, the CDR3 is TGTGCCAGCACCCCAGCTGGAAACACCATATATTTT.

V usage is TRBV11-2 and J usage is TRBJ2-1, with TRBD1 matching over 11 bases. The V gene end was trimmed by 6 bases and the J gene end by 4 bases; junction bases not matched to a gene: 5. The length of the CDR3 is 15 residues. Germline V gene sequence: CDR1 SGHAT, CDR2 FQNNGV. The CDR3 DNA reads TGTGCCAGCAGACGGACAGGGGGCCCTTACAATGAGCAGTTCTTC. This sequence encodes CASRRTGGPYNEQFF.

The rearrangement joins TRBV11-2 to TRBJ1-6; 7 nucleotides line up with TRBD1. The CDR3 extends over 19 amino acids. Trimming cost V 0 bases and J 9 bases; bases outside gene matches: 17. Germline-derived CDR1 and CDR2 are SGHAT and FQNNGV. CDR3 sequence: CASSLDQSSERQGLSPLHF. The CDR3 DNA is TGTGCCAGCAGCTTAGATCAATCATCCGAAAGACAGGGTCTTTCACCCCTCCACTTT.

This clone was counted a few times. The chain carries TRBV28 and TRBJ1-4; 9 bases agree with TRBD1. The CDR3 contains 15 residues. V dropped 6 bases and J dropped 7; count of bases not matched to a gene: 9. The germline CDR1 and CDR2 sequences are MDHEN and SYDVKM. For the CDR3, the DNA is TGTGCCAGCAGAAGACGGGGACAGGGAATTGAAAAACTGTTTTTT. Translating gives CASRRRGQGIEKLFF. Full variable domain (remainder filled in from reference TRBV28 and TRBJ1-4): DVKVTQSSRYLVKRTGEKVFLECVQDMDHENMFWYRQDPGLGLRLIYFSYDVKMKEKGDIPEGYSVSREKKERFSLILESASTNQTSMYLCASRRRGQGIEKLFFGSGTQLSVL.

This clone has just one count. The J gene is TRBJ2-2, the V gene TRBV2; TRBD2 matches at 7 bases. Germline loops: CDR1 SNHLY, CDR2 FYNNEI. The CDR3 has 16 amino acids. V dropped 3 bases and J dropped 6; count of bases not matched to a gene: 10. The CDR3 loop is CASSDGGLGEAGELFF. The CDR3 coding sequence is TGTGCCAGCAGTGATGGTGGACTAGGGGAGGCCGGGGAGCTGTTTTTT.

The chain employs TRBV27 and TRBJ2-7, with D maybe TRBD1 (6 bases). From germline, CDR1 is MNHEY and CDR2 SMNVEV (reference sequence). The CDR3 runs to 14 residues. V was pared by 4 bases and J by 3 bases, with 13 bases between. DNA for the CDR3: TGTGCCAGCAGTTATACAGGGAGTATCTACGAGCAGTACTTC. This translates into CASSYTGSIYEQYF.

This rearrangement joins TRBV29-1 to TRBJ2-1; D is uncertain. V gave up 2 bases and J gave up 4 bases, with 3 bases separating them. This CDR3 contains 11 residues. Germline CDR1 reads SQVTM; CDR2 reads ANQGSEA. The CDR3: CSVERYNEQFF. The CDR3 coding sequence is TGCAGCGTTGAACGGTACAATGAGCAGTTCTTC.

The V call is TRBV7-2, the J call TRBJ2-7; 10 positions match TRBD2. The germline CDR1 and CDR2 sequences are SGHTA and FQGNSA. The CDR3 covers 16 residues. V lost 3 bases, J lost 1 base, and 6 bases stayed unmatched. The DNA of the CDR3 is TGTGCCAGCAGCTTTGAACTAGCGGGGCGATCCTACGAGCAGTACTTC. This gives the protein CASSFELAGRSYEQYF.

A few counts support this clone. The gene calls are TRBV18 and TRBJ2-1; TRBD1 aligns across 8 bases. There are 13 residues in the CDR3. CDR1 is KGHSH, CDR2 LQKENI, per germline. With 0 bases clipped from V and 11 bases from J, the junction kept 3 bases outside the gene matches. The CDR3 DNA is TGTGCCAGCTCACCACCGCGACAGGGGAAGCAGTTCTTC. Residues: CASSPPRQGKQFF.

This chain connects TRBV6-4 to TRBJ2-3, with a possible D match to TRBD2 (5 bases). Trimming shortened V by 4 bases and J by 2 bases, and 7 bases separated the two germline ends. The CDR3 is 13 residues long. Looked up from germline, CDR1 is MRHNA and CDR2 is SNTAGT. CDR3 sequence (DNA): TGTGCCAGCAGTGGCGGGTACACAGATACGCAGTATTTT. Protein sequence: CASSGGYTDTQYF.

This clone showed up just a few times. The chain recombines TRBV30 with TRBJ2-7, with TRBD2 as a possible D gene (6 bases). Trimming removed 4 bases at V and 1 base at J, with 11 bases between. Germline V lookup: CDR1 GTSNPN, CDR2 SVGIG (reference sequence). The CDR3 covers 13 residues. CDR3 loop: CAWNPGVSYEQYF. The CDR3 coding sequence is TGTGCCTGGAATCCGGGGGTGTCCTACGAGCAGTACTTC.

The chain combines TRBV7-6 with TRBJ2-5, with 7 bases aligning to TRBD2. Losses at the gene ends were 5 bases for V and 4 bases for J; bases not matched to a gene: 22. The CDR3 has 19 amino acids. Per germline, CDR1 SGHVS and CDR2 FNYEAQ. The CDR3 nucleotides read TGTGCCAGCAGCCACCCCACCCCGGCCCCGCGGGGGTGGACAGAGACCCAGTACTTC. This encodes CASSHPTPAPRGWTETQYF.

This clone has a handful of counts. The chain couples TRBV9 to TRBJ2-5; no reliable D call. Germline V lookup: CDR1 SGDLS, CDR2 YYNGEE. The CDR3 totals 14 residues. V was pared by 4 bases and J by 1 base, with 11 bases between. The CDR3 coding sequence is TGTGCCAGCAGCCCGCGGCCACCCCAAGAGACCCAGTACTTC. It yields the protein CASSPRPPQETQYF.

The CDR3 nucleotides read TGTGCCAGCCAAGAATCTAGCGGCACAGATACGCAGTATTTT. The encoded protein is CASQESSGTDTQYF. The chain recombines TRBV27 with TRBJ2-3, with D perhaps matching TRBD2 (6 bases). The germline gives CDR1 MNHEY, CDR2 SMNVEV (reference sequence). V lost 8 bases, J lost 1 base, and 13 bases lay in between. CDR3 length equals 14 residues.

V is TRBV6-5 and J is TRBJ2-7; D not certain. V dropped 2 bases and J dropped 0 bases, with 8 bases sitting between them. Germline values: CDR1 MNHEY, CDR2 SVGAGI. This CDR3 has 14 amino acids. The CDR3 nucleotides read TGTGCCAGCAGTTACGAGGATAGCTCCTACGAGCAGTACTTC. Translation gives CASSYEDSSYEQYF.

CDR3 region: CASSLGVSDTEAFF. The CDR3, as DNA: TGTGCCAGCAGCTTGGGAGTATCGGACACTGAAGCTTTCTTT. The chain has TRBV5-4 and TRBJ1-1; the D is unclear. Germline V gives CDR1 SGHNT, CDR2 YYREEE (reference sequence). The CDR3 loop spans 14 amino acids. The V end was cut by 0 bases, the J end by 3 bases, with 9 bases between.

This clone has a single count. The chain combines TRBV21-1 with TRBJ2-7; TRBD2 is taken as the D call from the table, unchecked against the DNA. TRBV21-1 is a known pseudogene. The CDR3 is 17 amino acids. The CDR3 sequence is CASSARIQRGGFYEQYF. CDR3 DNA: TGTGCCAGCAGCGCAAGAATACAGAGGGGGGGTTTCTACGAGCAGTACTTC.

The rearrangement joins TRBV5-1 to TRBJ2-7; TRBD2 agrees at 15 bases. CDR3 size: 18 residues. J lost 1 base, V lost 3 bases, and 8 bases had no gene match. The germline CDR1 and CDR2 sequences are SGHRS and YFSETQ. The CDR3 nucleotides are TGCGCCAGCAGCTCACATAGGACTAGCGGGGGGGAGTCCTACGAGCAGTACTTC. It yields the protein CASSSHRTSGGESYEQYF.

This clone has just a few counts. The rearrangement joins TRBV6-5 to TRBJ2-3, with D tentatively TRBD2 (7 bases). The CDR3 loop spans 15 amino acids. Germline V CDR1 and CDR2: MNHEY, SVGAGI. V lost 2 bases, J lost 2 bases, and 11 bases lay in between. This CDR3 reads CASSYEGGYTDTQYF. The CDR3 DNA is TGTGCCAGCAGTTACGAGGGGGGGTACACAGATACGCAGTATTTT.